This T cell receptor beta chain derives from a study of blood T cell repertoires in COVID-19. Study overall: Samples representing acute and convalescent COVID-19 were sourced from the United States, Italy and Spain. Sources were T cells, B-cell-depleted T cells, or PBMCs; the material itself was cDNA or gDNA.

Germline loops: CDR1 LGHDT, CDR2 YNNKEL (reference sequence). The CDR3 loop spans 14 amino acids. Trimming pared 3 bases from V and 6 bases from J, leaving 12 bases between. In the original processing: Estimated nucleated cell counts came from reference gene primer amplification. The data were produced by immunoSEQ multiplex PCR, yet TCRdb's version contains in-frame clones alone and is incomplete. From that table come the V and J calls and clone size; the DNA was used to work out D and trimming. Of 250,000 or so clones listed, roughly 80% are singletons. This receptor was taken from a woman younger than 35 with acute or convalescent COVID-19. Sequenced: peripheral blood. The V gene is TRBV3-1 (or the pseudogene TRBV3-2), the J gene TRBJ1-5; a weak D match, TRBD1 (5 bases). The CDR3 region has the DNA TGTGCCAGCAGCCAGGGTGGGGCTGGTCAGCCCCAGCATTTT. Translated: CASSQGGAGQPQHF.